This TCR beta chain was captured by sequencing in a study of identical twins. Broader study findings: Invariant T cells like MAIT and iNKT could partly confound the zero-insertion analyses. For monozygotic twins, models underestimated out-of-frame TCR alpha sharing.

Details on this clonotype: Its antigen is undetermined.

Through template switching, a universal primer site was introduced, and the cDNA contained unique molecular identifiers. TCRdb independently ran MiXCR on the 5' RACE reads; one entry per CDR3 protein. This table holds 500,000 to 550,000 distinct CDR3 sequences, approximately 22% found once. This same sample was also taken into another study, of T cells expressing NK-cell markers.

The receptor comes from a woman between 18 and 29 years old in good health. The sequencing sample was made of CD4+ T cells sorted from blood.

The CDR3 region is CSARDGTVNSPLHF. The CDR3 nucleotides read TGCAGTGCTAGAGATGGAACAGTGAATTCACCCCTCCACTTT. This chain links TRBV20-1 with TRBJ1-6; D is undetermined. CDR1 is DFQATT, CDR2 SNEGSKA, per germline (reference sequence). V gave up 0 bases and J gave up 7 bases, with 10 bases separating them. This CDR3 comprises 14 residues.